This T cell receptor beta chain was found in a study of cytomegalovirus exposure and HLA in healthy donors. The wider study: A later analysis reported the roughly 130 validation repertoires used the same platform as the 550 to 800 first-cohort repertoires.

Regarding the study as a whole: About 180 TCR beta chains were listed as cytomegalovirus-associated.

Notes on this clone: Its specificity is unknown.

Germline CDR1 reads SGHRS; CDR2 reads YFSETQ. The CDR3 covers 15 residues. Trimming took off 0 bases at V and 0 bases at J, with 10 bases between the two ends. Separation from the approximately 720-subject first cohort characterized the roughly 120-subject validation cohort, to which the donors belonged. This table comes from immunoSEQ multiplex PCR, and its TCRdb copy is limited to in-frame clones, with some not included. The sample includes more than 300,000 clones, 86% of them seen just once. This receptor was identified in a woman between 18 and 30 years old in good health and CMV-seronegative. The gene calls are TRBV5-1 and TRBJ2-7, with D unclear. The sample comprised PBMCs. For the CDR3, the DNA is TGCGCCAGCAGCTTGGGACTCCAGAGCTCCTACGAGCAGTACTTC. Translated: CASSLGLQSSYEQYF. Full variable domain (rest looked up from reference TRBV5-1 and TRBJ2-7): KAGVTQTPRYLIKTRGQQVTLSCSPISGHRSVSWYQQTPGQGLQFLFEYFSETQRNKGNFPGRFSGRQFSNSRSEMNVSTLELGDSALYLCASSLGLQSSYEQYFGPGTRLTVT.